This passage covers 6 T cell receptor beta chains from one sample sequenced in a study of shared clonotypes between healthy human individuals. TCRdb keeps only in-frame clones here, not all; method: immunoSEQ multiplex PCR. Altogether roughly 2.5 million clones are present, approximately 90% being singletons, with the ten largest covering under 0.15%. Sequences were obtained from naive CD4+ T cells sorted from blood. Subset: CD45RA+ positively selected. The receptors shown here come from a man aged 18-30 years in good health.

The chain links TRBV7-2 to TRBJ2-7, with 8 bases matching TRBD1. Unmatched junction bases numbered 11, after V lost 0 bases and J lost 7 bases. This CDR3 has 16 residues. Per germline, CDR1 SGHTA and CDR2 FQGNSA. CDR3 nucleotides: TGTGCCAGCAGCTTAGCCGGAGGGGGGACAGGAGAGGAGCAGTACTTC. Translating it yields CASSLAGGGTGEEQYF.

The gene calls are TRBV2 and TRBJ1-6; 12 bases fit TRBD1. Germline V gives CDR1 SNHLY, CDR2 FYNNEI. Germline trimming cut 7 bases from V and 9 bases from J; bases unmatched to any gene: 7. There are 15 residues in the CDR3. The CDR3: CASNNRDRGLSPLHF. In DNA form, the CDR3 reads TGTGCCAGCAATAACCGGGACAGGGGGCTTTCACCCCTCCACTTT. Drawing the rest from reference TRBV2 and TRBJ1-6, the complete variable domain is EPEVTQTPSHQVTQMGQEVILRCVPISNHLYFYWYRQILGQKVEFLVSFYNNEISEKSEIFDDQFSVERPDGSNFTLKIRSTKLEDSAMYFCASNNRDRGLSPLHFGNGTRLTVT.

The chain has TRBV2 and TRBJ1-2; 9 bases agree with TRBD1. The CDR3 has 14 residues. Trimming cost V 6 bases and J 2 bases; bases outside gene matches: 4. Per germline, CDR1 SNHLY and CDR2 FYNNEI. The CDR3 loop reads CASSTTGGNYGYTF. The CDR3 region has the DNA TGTGCCAGCAGCACAACAGGGGGCAACTATGGCTACACCTTC. Based on the CDR3 plus reference TRBV2 and TRBJ1-2, the full variable domain is EPEVTQTPSHQVTQMGQEVILRCVPISNHLYFYWYRQILGQKVEFLVSFYNNEISEKSEIFDDQFSVERPDGSNFTLKIRSTKLEDSAMYFCASSTTGGNYGYTFGSGTRLTVV.

Note on this clone: The same CDR3 also results from other DNA sequences found in this sample. V is TRBV18 and J is TRBJ2-5; D is perhaps TRBD1 (5 bases). The CDR3 length is 13 residues. With 4 bases removed from V and 2 bases from J, the gap between germline ends came to 8 bases. Germline V gene data show CDR1 as KGHSH and CDR2 as LQKENI. The CDR3 reads CASSQGVQETQYF. CDR3 DNA sequence: TGTGCCAGCTCACAAGGGGTACAAGAGACCCAGTACTTC.

The chain has TRBV30 and TRBJ2-5; D might be TRBD1 (7 bases). With the DNA end fitting TRBJ2-7 better, the J assignment may be wrong. The CDR3 is 14 residues long. Germline-derived CDR1 and CDR2 are GTSNPN and SVGIG (reference sequence). The CDR3 nucleotides read TGTGCCTGGAGTGTAAGACAGGGACTCTACGAGCAGTACTTC. Amino acids: CAWSVRQGLYEQYF.

The CDR3 nucleotides are TGCGCCAGCAGCGCGGACAGGTCCTATAATTCACCCCTCCACTTT. This encodes CASSADRSYNSPLHF. V gene TRBV5-1 combines with J gene TRBJ1-6; 7 nucleotides line up with TRBD1. The CDR3 length is 15 residues. The germline CDR1 and CDR2 sequences are SGHRS and YFSETQ. The V and J ends lost 4 bases and 1 base, in that order; junction bases with no gene match: 2. Full variable domain (rest looked up from reference TRBV5-1 and TRBJ1-6): KAGVTQTPRYLIKTRGQQVTLSCSPISGHRSVSWYQQTPGQGLQFLFEYFSETQRNKGNFPGRFSGRQFSNSRSEMNVSTLELGDSALYLCASSADRSYNSPLHFGNGTRLTVT.